This T cell receptor (beta chain) derives from a study of T cells after posttransplantation cyclophosphamide. Study-level results: Donor CD8+ memory clones often dominated recipient blood repertoires at later times. TRB clonality was highly associated with recipient CMV seropositivity and reactivation. Skin or GI-infiltrating T cells shared few TRB sequences with blood.

V was shortened by 8 bases and J by 8 bases, with 18 bases between the two germline ends. The germline gives CDR1 LGHNA, CDR2 YSLEER. This CDR3 contains 13 residues. Profiling relied on immunoSEQ multiplex PCR, and the TCRdb table lists in-frame clones only, not all of them. The sample holds about 27,000 clones, and no clone turns up only once. At least ten counts were recorded for this clone. Antigen unknown. A marrow graft followed busulfan-fludarabine conditioning, with cyclophosphamide on days +3 and +4. This rearrangement joins TRBV4-3 to TRBJ1-2; maybe TRBD1 (5 bases). Material: PBMCs, obtained after allogeneic stem cell transplant with posttransplant cyclophosphamide. This clonotype was obtained from a male patient between 18 and 35 years old who received an allogeneic stem cell transplant from a related donor, was CMV-positive, and had no GVHD. T cells may partly derive from the graft donor. CDR3 coding DNA: TGCGCCAGCTCAGACAGAAAAACTATGGGCTACACCTTC. It specifies CASSDRKTMGYTF.